Included here is one TCR beta chain sequence, with context. This specimen comes from a study of T cell changes during pregnancy in multiple sclerosis. TCRdb's copy holds only in-frame clones and misses some; the assay was immunoSEQ multiplex PCR. The sample lists about 75,000 clones; approximately 93% were seen once. The ends lost 1 base at V and 7 bases at J; junction bases unmatched: 13. The CDR3 is 16 residues long. Germline CDR1 reads KGHSH; CDR2 reads LQKENI. The chain recombines TRBV18 with TRBJ2-7; TRBD1 agrees at 7 bases. Sequences were derived from CD4+ T cells from peripheral blood mononuclear cells, sampled after pregnancy. The TCR comes from a female donor with multiple sclerosis, enrolled in a pregnancy study. The CDR3 nucleotides are TGTGCCAGCTCACCACGCCAGGAGAGGGGGCTGGTTGAGCAGTACTTC. As protein: CASSPRQERGLVEQYF.